The 27 T cell receptor beta chains reported below all come from one sample, sequenced in a study of cytomegalovirus exposure and HLA in healthy donors. Primers: 60 Vbeta forward and 13 Jbeta reverse. Produced via immunoSEQ multiplex PCR; TCRdb's table is partial and in-frame only. The repertoire consists of about 130,000 clones, with about 73% occurring once and the leading ten covering around 4%. Input material: PBMCs. These receptors all stem from a woman aged 45-60 years in good health and CMV-seropositive.

V usage is TRBV20-1 and J usage is TRBJ1-2; TRBD1 aligns across 8 bases. The germline CDR1 and CDR2 sequences are DFQATT and SNEGSKA (reference sequence). The CDR3 has 11 residues. The ends lost 4 bases at V and 8 bases at J; junction bases unmatched: 3. CDR3 DNA sequence: TGCAGTGCTACAGGGGGCGACGGCTACACCTTC. It codes for CSATGGDGYTF.

The chain combines TRBV6-5 with TRBJ1-2; TRBD1 matches at 9 bases. The ends lost 6 bases at V and 5 bases at J; junction bases unmatched: 7. The CDR3 extends over 14 amino acids. Germline values: CDR1 MNHEY, CDR2 SVGAGI. The DNA of the CDR3 is TGTGCCAGCAGACCCCGGGACAGGGATTATGGCTACACCTTC. It specifies CASRPRDRDYGYTF.

CDR3 loop: CASSVLAGAFYEQYF. The CDR3 DNA follows: TGTGCCAGCAGTGTTCTAGCGGGGGCTTTCTACGAGCAGTACTTC. The chain joins TRBV6-1 to TRBJ2-7; 10 nucleotides line up with TRBD2. The junction had 6 bases not matched to a gene; V was cut back by 4 bases and J by 3 bases. Germline V gene data show CDR1 as MNHNS and CDR2 as SASEGT. This CDR3 is built from 15 residues.

The chain links TRBV27 to TRBJ1-1, with D possibly matching TRBD1 (6 bases). The CDR3 covers 13 residues. The V end was cut by 6 bases, the J end by 3 bases, with 11 bases between. CDR1 is MNHEY, CDR2 SMNVEV, per germline (reference sequence). The CDR3 region is CASSYRVYTEAFF. CDR3 coding DNA: TGTGCCAGCAGCTACAGGGTGTACACTGAAGCTTTCTTT.

The chain joins TRBV7-2 to TRBJ2-7; the D gene is possibly TRBD1 (5 bases). The germline V gene has CDR1 SGHTA and CDR2 FQGNSA. This CDR3 is 13 amino acids long. Trimming shortened V by 4 bases and J by 2 bases, and 9 bases separated the two germline ends. The CDR3 bases are TGTGCCAGCAGCTCGACAGCGACCTACGAGCAGTACTTC. Its protein product is CASSSTATYEQYF.

This clone was recorded many times. The CDR3 DNA reads TGTGCCATCAGTGTTTCCGACAGACATAATTCACCCCTCCACTTT. The encoded protein is CAISVSDRHNSPLHF. The chain couples TRBV10-3 to TRBJ1-6; weak D call: TRBD1 (5 bases). Germline CDR1 reads ENHRY; CDR2 reads SYGVKD. This CDR3 is 15 amino acids long. With 4 bases removed from V and 5 bases from J, the gap between germline ends came to 12 bases.

V and J are TRBV6-5 and TRBJ2-5; D perhaps matches TRBD2 (6 bases). CDR3 length: 14 residues. The germline V and J ends were trimmed by 8 bases and 5 bases, with 18 bases remaining between them. Germline V lookup: CDR1 MNHEY, CDR2 SVGAGI. The CDR3 nucleotides are TGTGCCAGCGCCACCGGAGGGATTGAGGAGACCCAGTACTTC. This encodes CASATGGIEETQYF.

This clone was seen more than once but under ten times. This chain joins TRBV28 and TRBJ2-2, with D perhaps TRBD1 (7 bases). This CDR3 has 16 amino acids. V dropped 4 bases and J dropped 6 bases, with 18 bases sitting between them. The germline CDR1 and CDR2 sequences are MDHEN and SYDVKM. CDR3 protein: CASSSEGQRMPGELFF. For the CDR3, the DNA is TGTGCCAGCAGTTCGGAGGGACAGAGAATGCCCGGGGAGCTGTTTTTT.

This clone was picked up a small number of times. V usage is TRBV7-9 and J usage is TRBJ1-1; the D is unclear. V lost 5 bases and J lost 1, with 8 bases in between. CDR1 and CDR2 (germline): SEHNR, FQNEAQ (reference sequence). The CDR3 covers 13 residues. The CDR3 sequence: CASSPLGNTEAFF. DNA for the CDR3: TGTGCCAGCAGCCCCCTAGGGAACACTGAAGCTTTCTTT. Variable domain in full (rest from reference TRBV7-9 and TRBJ1-1): DTGVSQNPRHKITKRGQNVTFRCDPISEHNRLYWYRQTLGQGPEFLTYFQNEAQLEKSRLLSDRFSAERPKGSFSTLEIQRTEQGDSAMYLCASSPLGNTEAFFGQGTRLTVV.

This clone was recorded only once. This chain joins TRBV4-2 and TRBJ2-7; TRBD1 agrees at 7 bases. V trimming: 3 bases; J trimming: 3 bases; junction bases outside the gene matches: 5. This CDR3 has 14 amino acids. Germline loops: CDR1 LGHNA, CDR2 YNFKEQ. The CDR3 region has the DNA TGTGCCAGCAGCCAGGGGGACAGACTCTACGAGCAGTACTTC. Its protein product is CASSQGDRLYEQYF.

The chain recombines TRBV7-8 with TRBJ1-2, with TRBD1 matching over 10 bases. Germline V gene data show CDR1 as SGHVS and CDR2 as FQNEAQ. Unmatched junction bases numbered 15, after V lost 5 bases and J lost 6 bases. The CDR3 consists of 17 residues. CDR3 loop: CASSLRDRGIFVDGYTF. The CDR3 DNA reads TGTGCCAGCAGCCTCCGGGACAGGGGAATTTTTGTCGATGGCTACACCTTC.

V gene TRBV5-1 combines with J gene TRBJ1-2, with D possibly TRBD1 on 6 matching bases. CDR3 length: 14 residues. Trimming left V 0 bases short and J 8 bases short, with 14 bases between. Per germline, CDR1 SGHRS and CDR2 YFSETQ. CDR3 coding DNA: TGCGCCAGCAGCTTGGAAGGAGCAAGGGGGGGCTACACCTTC. Protein sequence: CASSLEGARGGYTF. Looking up the rest from reference TRBV5-1 and TRBJ1-2 gives the full variable domain: KAGVTQTPRYLIKTRGQQVTLSCSPISGHRSVSWYQQTPGQGLQFLFEYFSETQRNKGNFPGRFSGRQFSNSRSEMNVSTLELGDSALYLCASSLEGARGGYTFGSGTRLTVV.

This chain connects TRBV4-1 to TRBJ1-5; 7 nucleotides align to TRBD1. The germline V gene encodes CDR1 MGHRA and CDR2 YSYEKL. This CDR3 is 17 amino acids long. The V and J ends lost 2 bases and 5 bases, in that order; junction bases with no gene match: 12. CDR3 bases: TGCGCCAGCAGCCAAAATCCGGGACAGATTTATCATCAGCCCCAGCATTTT. This sequence encodes CASSQNPGQIYHQPQHF.

The chain employs TRBV14 and TRBJ2-3; D uncertain. This CDR3 comprises 12 residues. V was shortened by 4 bases and J by 2 bases, with 4 bases between the two germline ends. From germline, CDR1 is SGHDN and CDR2 FVKESK. CDR3 loop: CASSRVTDTQYF. CDR3 coding DNA: TGTGCCAGCAGCCGAGTCACAGATACGCAGTATTTT.

This clone appeared once. V gene TRBV7-2 combines with J gene TRBJ2-7; no definite D call. Germline V gene data show CDR1 as SGHTA and CDR2 as FQGNSA. CDR3 size: 15 residues. Trimming pared 1 base from V and 3 bases from J, leaving 13 bases between. The CDR3 DNA reads as TGTGCCAGCAGCTTAGGGCAGTCCGAAATCTACGAGCAGTACTTC. Translating gives CASSLGQSEIYEQYF.

This chain connects TRBV9 to TRBJ2-5; D perhaps matches TRBD2 (7 bases). Trimming shortened V by 4 bases and J by 3 bases, and 13 bases separated the two germline ends. Germline lookup yields CDR1 SGDLS and CDR2 YYNGEE. The CDR3 sequence is 14 residues long. This CDR3 is CASSTGGGEETQYF. CDR3 nucleotides: TGTGCCAGCAGCACCGGAGGGGGGGAAGAGACCCAGTACTTC.

The chain couples TRBV7-2 to TRBJ2-3; D unresolved. The ends were cut back, 6 bases at V and 2 bases at J, with 9 bases in the middle. Looked up from germline, CDR1 is SGHTA and CDR2 is FQGNSA. The CDR3 loop spans 13 amino acids. The chain's CDR3 is CASSLSHTDTQYF. The DNA of the CDR3 is TGTGCCAGCAGTTTATCACACACAGATACGCAGTATTTT.

This chain joins TRBV29-1 and TRBJ2-2; 9 nucleotides match TRBD1. CDR1 SQVTM and CDR2 ANQGSEA come from the germline V gene. Trimming cost V 6 bases and J 5 bases; bases outside gene matches: 4. The CDR3 length is 13 residues. The CDR3 coding sequence is TGCAGCGTGGGGACAGGGCGTACCGGGGAGCTGTTTTTT. It encodes CSVGTGRTGELFF.

This clone has more than one count but fewer than ten. The gene calls are TRBV6-1 and TRBJ2-7; 10 nucleotides match TRBD2. The CDR3 runs to 15 residues. V gave up 1 base and J gave up 4 bases; unmatched junction bases: 4. CDR1 is MNHNS, CDR2 SASEGT, per germline. The CDR3 spells CASSEDLAGAYEQYF. CDR3 bases: TGTGCCAGCAGTGAAGATCTAGCGGGGGCGTACGAGCAGTACTTC.

V is TRBV18 and J is TRBJ2-7; unclear D gene. CDR1 KGHSH and CDR2 LQKENI come from the germline V gene. This CDR3 has 13 amino acids. V gave up 3 bases and J gave up 6 bases, with 12 bases separating them. CDR3 loop: CASSPREFSEQYF. In nucleotides, the CDR3 is TGTGCCAGCTCACCCCGCGAGTTCTCCGAGCAGTACTTC.

The rearrangement uses TRBV11-2 and TRBJ2-5; 12 nucleotides line up with TRBD1. Germline V CDR1 and CDR2: SGHAT, FQNNGV. The CDR3 is made up of 16 amino acids. The V gene end was trimmed by 1 base and the J gene end by 5 bases; junction bases not matched to a gene: 5. The DNA for the CDR3 is TGTGCCAGCAGCTTAGTACGGGACAGGGGGCTGGAGACCCAGTACTTC. It is translated as CASSLVRDRGLETQYF.

The V and J genes are TRBV6-5 and TRBJ2-1; D is possibly TRBD1 (5 bases). Germline assignment: CDR1 MNHEY and CDR2 SVGAGI. There are 13 residues in the CDR3. V was clipped by 2 bases and J by 7 bases, with 9 bases between them. Here the CDR3 reads CASSYPGMNEQFF. The CDR3 region has the DNA TGTGCCAGCAGTTACCCAGGGATGAATGAGCAGTTCTTC.

The gene calls are TRBV18 and TRBJ1-2, with TRBD1 as a possible D gene (5 bases). The germline V gene encodes CDR1 KGHSH and CDR2 LQKENI. V shed 6 bases and J shed 7 bases, with 12 bases lying between them. The length of the CDR3 is 12 residues. The CDR3 bases are TGTGCCAGCTCGGGGATGCAGGGTGGCTACACCTTC. It encodes CASSGMQGGYTF. Supplemented by reference TRBV18 and TRBJ1-2, the full variable domain reads NAGVMQNPRHLVRRRGQEARLRCSPMKGHSHVYWYRQLPEEGLKFMVYLQKENIIDESGMPKERFSAEFPKEGPSILRIQQVVRGDSAAYFCASSGMQGGYTFGSGTRLTVV.

The V call is TRBV15, the J call TRBJ1-2, with a possible D match to TRBD1 (6 bases). The length of the CDR3 is 16 residues. The germline V gene has CDR1 LNHNV and CDR2 YYDKDF (reference sequence). V lost 4 bases, J lost 8 bases, and 23 bases lay in between. CDR3 bases: TGTGCCACCAGCATGTATAGGACAGTCCTCCTGGGGGGCTACACCTTC. Its protein product is CATSMYRTVLLGGYTF.

CDR3 DNA sequence: TGTGCCAGCAACTTCGGGGGTACGACGGTGGTCTCTGGAAACACCATATATTTT. Its protein product is CASNFGGTTVVSGNTIYF. This chain links TRBV9 with TRBJ1-3, with a tentative D call TRBD1 (5 bases). CDR3 length: 18 amino acids. CDR1 and CDR2 (germline): SGDLS, YYNGEE. V shed 6 bases and J shed 0 bases, with 22 bases lying between them.

This chain connects TRBV5-8 to TRBJ2-1, with 13 positions matching TRBD2. Germline V gene sequence: CDR1 SGHTS, CDR2 YDEGEE. The CDR3 spans 14 residues. With V trimmed by 2 bases and J by 8 bases, 1 base remained unmatched. The CDR3 coding sequence is TGTGCCAGCAGCTTAGGGACTAGCGGGGATGAGCAGTTCTTC. This codes for CASSLGTSGDEQFF.

This clone was counted only a few times. This rearrangement joins TRBV29-1 to TRBJ2-1, with D maybe TRBD2 (5 bases). The CDR3 spans 14 residues. The V and J ends lost 0 bases and 4 bases respectively, with 10 bases between them. Germline CDR1 reads SQVTM; CDR2 reads ANQGSEA. As DNA, the CDR3 is TGCAGCGTTGAAGATGGGATAGCGTACAATGAGCAGTTCTTC. Protein sequence: CSVEDGIAYNEQFF.